The next 13 T cell receptor beta chains were all read from a single sample in a study of human thymus T cells. Libraries were prepared by immunoSEQ multiplex PCR; TCRdb keeps only in-frame clonotypes and omits some of them. In the table there are about 43,000 clones, 85% to 95% of which are singletons. Sequenced sample: blood. Every receptor here comes from a girl under three years old with a congenital heart defect but otherwise immunologically healthy.

This clone has just one count. The chain combines TRBV7-3 with TRBJ2-3; D ambiguous. Germline assignment: CDR1 SGHTA and CDR2 FQGTGA. CDR3 size: 13 residues. Trimming pared 5 bases from V and 10 bases from J, leaving 16 bases between. Written as DNA, the CDR3 is TGTGCCAGCAGCGTCAAAAACGACGGCTCGCAGTATTTT. Protein: CASSVKNDGSQYF.

The chain has TRBV27 and TRBJ2-1, with TRBD2 matching 9 bases. Losses at the gene ends were 6 bases for V and 2 bases for J; bases not matched to a gene: 8. Germline loops: CDR1 MNHEY, CDR2 SMNVEV (reference sequence). The CDR3 contains 16 residues. The CDR3 region has the DNA TGTGCCAGCAGGGGCCCGGGACTAGCTACCTACAATGAGCAGTTCTTC. Protein product: CASRGPGLATYNEQFF.

The chain recombines TRBV9 with TRBJ1-4; no definite D call. CDR3 length equals 14 residues. The V gene lost 0 bases and the J gene lost 8 bases, with 11 bases spanning the gap. Germline V gene lookup returns CDR1 SGDLS and CDR2 YYNGEE. Written as DNA, the CDR3 is TGTGCCAGCAGCGTAGAACCGGGGAACGAAAAACTGTTTTTT. Amino acid sequence: CASSVEPGNEKLFF.

The chain carries TRBV29-1 and TRBJ2-5; perhaps D is TRBD1 or TRBD2 (6 bases each). CDR1 is SQVTM and CDR2 is ANQGSEA in the germline V gene. The germline V and J ends were trimmed by 3 bases and 4 bases, with 15 bases remaining between them. The CDR3 length is 14 residues. CDR3 DNA sequence: TGCAGCGTTGAGGGGGGCCTCTTCACAGAGACCCAGTACTTC. It specifies CSVEGGLFTETQYF.

A single count supports this clone. A read error may produce the germline difference seen at one junction end. This rearrangement joins TRBV2 to TRBJ2-7, with 10 bases lining up with TRBD1. The CDR3 covers 13 residues. Per germline, CDR1 SNHLY and CDR2 FYNNEI. The CDR3 DNA follows: TGTGCCAGCTATTCCGACAGGGGGCGGCCCTTGGACTTC. Residues: CASYSDRGRPLDF. The whole variable domain, remainder taken from reference TRBV2 and TRBJ2-7, is EPEVTQTPSHQVTQMGQEVILRCVPISNHLYFYWYRQILGQKVEFLVSFYNNEISEKSEIFDDQFSVERPDGSNFTLKIRSTKLEDSAMYFCASYSDRGRPLDFGPGTRLTVT.

The CDR3: CASSLVGREQYF. The CDR3 DNA follows: TGTGCCAGCAGCTTAGTAGGTCGAGAGCAGTACTTC. V is TRBV7-2 and J is TRBJ2-7; D is unresolved. V was cut by 1 base and J by 7 bases, with 8 bases left in between. Per the germline V gene, CDR1 is SGHTA and CDR2 is FQGNSA. CDR3 length equals 12 residues.

This clone was recorded only once. This chain links TRBV29-1 with TRBJ1-2, with D possibly matching TRBD1 (6 bases). The CDR3 runs 14 residues. CDR1 and CDR2 (germline): SQVTM, ANQGSEA. CDR3 in DNA: TGCAGTGCCTACACGGGGGGCGCTAACTATGGCTACACCTTC. Translation: CSAYTGGANYGYTF.

The chain has TRBV7-8 and TRBJ2-3; D might be TRBD2 (5 bases). The length of the CDR3 is 14 residues. V was shortened by 7 bases and J by 4 bases, with 15 bases between the two germline ends. Germline CDR1 and CDR2: SGHVS and FQNEAQ. The CDR3, as DNA: TGTGCCAGCACCCCTCTCCGGGATCCAGATACGCAGTATTTT. Its translation: CASTPLRDPDTQYF.

J is TRBJ2-1 and V is TRBV4-1; tentatively, D is TRBD2 (5 bases). Deletions cut 1 base from V and 5 bases from J, with 15 bases between. Germline CDR1 and CDR2: MGHRA and YSYEKL. The CDR3 has 16 residues. The CDR3 DNA reads TGCGCCAGCAGCCAAGTATCGCCTAGAGCGGACAATGAGCAGTTCTTC. Translated, it gives CASSQVSPRADNEQFF.

The gene calls are TRBV19 and TRBJ2-2; 8 bases match TRBD1. The V gene's germline CDR1 is LNHDA and CDR2 SQIVND (reference sequence). The CDR3 totals 14 residues. V lost 6 bases and J lost 5; bases outside the gene matches: 5. The CDR3 region has the DNA TGTGCCAGTAGACGGACAGGGTCTACCGGGGAGCTGTTTTTT. It translates to CASRRTGSTGELFF.

J is TRBJ2-5 and V is TRBV2, with TRBD2 identical over 9 bases. The CDR3 is made up of 17 amino acids. The trim removed 1 base at V and 2 bases at J, leaving 8 bases unmatched. From germline, CDR1 is SNHLY and CDR2 FYNNEI. CDR3 sequence: CASSEGLAGALQETQYF. The CDR3 DNA reads as TGTGCCAGCAGTGAAGGGTTAGCGGGAGCCCTACAAGAGACCCAGTACTTC.

This clone was seen more than once but under ten times. CDR3: CASSLGGTKAEAFF. The CDR3 bases are TGTGCCAGCAGCTTAGGGGGGACAAAGGCTGAAGCTTTCTTT. The chain uses TRBV11-2 and TRBJ1-1, with D perhaps matching TRBD1 (6 bases). The CDR3 is 14 residues long. The V end was cut by 1 base, the J end by 6 bases, with 12 bases between. CDR1 is SGHAT, CDR2 FQNNGV, per germline.

This chain connects TRBV7-2 to TRBJ1-4; TRBD1 aligns across 7 bases. Germline CDR1 SGHTA, CDR2 FQGNSA. This CDR3 has 16 residues. V trimming: 4 bases; J trimming: 8 bases; junction bases outside the gene matches: 13. CDR3 DNA: TGTGCCAGCAGCTCTCCCAAACAGGGGTTAAGGGAAAAACTGTTTTTT. Translating gives CASSSPKQGLREKLFF. Using reference TRBV7-2 and TRBJ1-4 for the parts outside the CDR3, the full variable domain is GAGVSQSPSNKVTEKGKDVELRCDPISGHTALYWYRQSLGQGLEFLIYFQGNSAPDKSGLPSDRFSAERTGGSVSTLTIQRTQQEDSAVYLCASSSPKQGLREKLFFGSGTQLSVL.